The next 2 T cell receptor beta chains were all read from a single sample in a study of blood T cells in healthy people across ages. Primed by a sample-barcoded 5' primer and a J-beta primer mix, a second PCR proceeded for roughly 6 to 12 cycles. TCRdb used MiXCR to reprocess the 5' RACE reads, holding one entry per CDR3 protein. The sample includes 550,000 to 600,000 distinct CDR3 sequences, 25% to 30% of them seen just once. Input material: blood. The receptors derive from a woman in her 70s in good health.

This chain connects TRBV6-1 to TRBJ2-7; D gene ambiguous. V was shortened by 4 bases and J by 6 bases, with 7 bases between the two germline ends. CDR1 is MNHNS and CDR2 is SASEGT in the germline V gene. This CDR3 comprises 11 residues. The CDR3 is CASSVLIEQYF. The CDR3, as DNA: TGTGCCAGCAGTGTCCTCATCGAGCAGTACTTC.

The chain carries TRBV20-1 and TRBJ2-3; TRBD2 might be the D (5 bases). The CDR3 has 13 amino acids. Germline V gives CDR1 DFQATT, CDR2 SNEGSKA (reference sequence). Trimming removed 6 bases at V and 2 bases at J, with 12 bases between. For the CDR3, the DNA is TGCAGTGCCAATGGGGAGTACACAGATACGCAGTATTTT. This sequence encodes CSANGEYTDTQYF.